What follows describes a single T cell receptor (beta chain). The CDR3 covers 13 residues. CDR1 and CDR2 from the germline V gene are LGHDT and YNNKEL (reference sequence). The V end lost 5 bases, the J end lost 3 bases, and 8 bases lay between the germline ends. The sample is drawn from a study of identical twins. TCRdb reanalysed the 5' RACE reads using MiXCR and keeps one entry per CDR3 protein. The data show 1.5 million to 2 million distinct CDR3 sequences, about 30% seen once. The sequenced sample consisted of cord blood. This TCR was sampled from a newborn girl in good health. The chain recombines TRBV3-1 with TRBJ1-5, with unresolved D. The CDR3 coding sequence is TGTGCCAGCAGCTCCCGACTCAATCAGCCCCAGCATTTT. This encodes CASSSRLNQPQHF.